The clone carrying this TCR beta chain was seen many times. Its antigen is undetermined. The germline V and J ends were trimmed by 7 bases and 4 bases, with 7 bases remaining between them. Germline V lookup: CDR1 DFQATT, CDR2 SNEGSKA (reference sequence). The length of the CDR3 is 11 residues. The unsorted libraries had their origin in 2 million PBMCs stored at -80 C. This sample was included in a study of neurological immune-mediated disorders. TCRdb re-analysed the 5' RACE reads in MiXCR, keeping a single row per CDR3 protein. The sample includes roughly 52,000 distinct CDR3 sequences, 3.8% seen only once; the top ten take around 6.5%. Study-wide results and caveats: The authors found no clinical or MRI feature associated with the multiple sclerosis repertoire cluster.

This TCR was sampled from a man aged 60 to 69 with multiple sclerosis. The sample taken for sequencing was PBMCs. The V gene is TRBV20-1, the J gene TRBJ1-4; D gene uncertain. CDR3: CSGHLNEKLFF. The DNA of the CDR3 is TGCAGTGGCCACCTTAATGAAAAACTGTTTTTT.